Shown below are 2 T cell receptor beta chains from a single sample sequenced in a study of blood T cell repertoires in COVID-19. TCRdb's table, derived via immunoSEQ multiplex PCR, lists solely in-frame clones and lacks some. Of a few hundred thousand clones listed, more than 75% are singletons. The sequencing sample was made of PBMCs or T cells enriched from blood (not recorded which). These receptors originate from a woman under 30 who had recovered from COVID-19.

A note on this clone: An end of the junction does not agree with germline; a read error may underlie this. The chain combines TRBV2 with TRBJ1-5, with D perhaps matching TRBD1 (6 bases). This CDR3 is built from 17 residues. Looked up from germline, CDR1 is SNHLY and CDR2 is FYNNEI. CDR3 in DNA: TGTGCCAGCAGAGAAGACAGGCCCGCGGGGAAAGATCAGCCCCAGCATTTT. This gives the protein CASREDRPAGKDQPQHF.

The rearrangement joins TRBV27 to TRBJ1-3; D not resolved. V was pared by 5 bases and J by 3 bases, with 14 bases between. Per germline, CDR1 MNHEY and CDR2 SMNVEV (reference sequence). The CDR3 length is 15 residues. The CDR3 DNA is TGTGCCAGCAGTCTTGACGGTCACAGTGGAAACACCATATATTTT. Its translation is CASSLDGHSGNTIYF.